One and the same sample provided the 20 T cell receptor beta chains below, sequenced in a study of T-cell reconstitution after alpha-beta-depleted transplantation in children. As it was prepared, the TCRbeta library received unique molecular identifiers. One entry per CDR3 protein, called by TCRdb with MiXCR from the PCR reads. Among about 500,000 distinct CDR3 sequences, 10% to 12% were seen once, and the ten largest hold 13% to 15%. The sequencing here drew on PBMCs, mostly from graft donor cells, taken 180 days after TCRalphabeta/CD19-depleted stem cell transplant. These receptors were obtained from a female patient aged 2 to 10 who had a stem cell transplant for aplastic anemia, so the T cells may come from the graft donor.

Many counts were recorded for this clonotype. The V gene is TRBV14, the J gene TRBJ2-3, with TRBD2 matching over 7 bases. Germline assignment: CDR1 SGHDN and CDR2 FVKESK. The CDR3 totals 16 residues. Trimming removed 3 bases from V and 0 bases from J; junction bases left unmatched: 6. The CDR3 is CASSQGSGTSTDTQYF. In DNA form, the CDR3 reads TGTGCCAGCAGCCAGGGAAGCGGGACTAGCACAGATACGCAGTATTTT.

Concerning this clonotype itself: Since a much larger clone is just one base distant, this may be a read error. This rearrangement joins TRBV29-1 to TRBJ1-1, with D perhaps TRBD1 (5 bases). This CDR3 is 11 amino acids long. V was shortened by 4 bases and J by 7 bases, with 10 bases between the two germline ends. Germline CDR1 reads SQVTM; CDR2 reads ANQGSEA. CDR3 region: CSVVGGGEAFF. The CDR3 nucleotides are TGCAGCGTTGTGGGGGGAGGTGAAGCTTTCTTT.

This clonotype was observed a few times. This chain joins TRBV3-1 and TRBJ1-1, with TRBD1 matching 8 bases. CDR1 is LGHDT, CDR2 YNNKEL, per germline (reference sequence). This CDR3 is 16 amino acids long. Trimming took 3 bases from V and 8 from J; bases not matched to a gene: 14. CDR3 residues: CASSQRVATGVSEAFF. For the CDR3, the DNA is TGTGCCAGCAGCCAGCGAGTTGCGACAGGGGTAAGCGAAGCTTTCTTT.

This clonotype was observed a few times. The V gene is TRBV12-3 or TRBV12-4, the J gene TRBJ2-1; D is unclear. The CDR3 is made up of 11 amino acids. The V gene lost 5 bases and the J gene lost 8 bases, with 7 bases spanning the gap. The CDR3 DNA reads TGTGCCAGCAGTGTCCTGGATGAGCAGTTCTTC. Residues: CASSVLDEQFF.

The chain uses TRBV7-2 and TRBJ1-2, with 7 bases matching TRBD1. V lost 3 bases, J lost 10 bases, and 14 bases stayed unmatched. Germline CDR1 SGHTA, CDR2 FQGNSA. The CDR3 spans 15 residues. The CDR3 sequence is CASSFRTGKGDDYTF. CDR3 DNA: TGTGCCAGCAGCTTCCGGACAGGAAAAGGAGATGACTACACCTTC.

The rearrangement joins TRBV19 to TRBJ1-5; the D is unclear. This CDR3 region has 14 residues. Per the germline V gene, CDR1 is LNHDA and CDR2 is SQIVND (reference sequence). The ends were cut back, 8 bases at V and 0 bases at J, with 11 bases in the middle. The CDR3 DNA is TGTGCCAGTGAGGGAGTTTATAGCAATCAGCCCCAGCATTTT. The encoded protein is CASEGVYSNQPQHF.

This clonotype was detected a few times. The V gene is TRBV5-1, the J gene TRBJ2-2; 7 bases are shared with TRBD1. The CDR3 runs to 17 residues. CDR1 SGHRS and CDR2 YFSETQ come from the germline V gene. The J segment lost 0 bases and the V segment lost 0 bases, leaving 5 bases of the junction unmatched. The CDR3 reads CASSLVFGTANTGELFF. The CDR3 nucleotides read TGCGCCAGCAGCTTGGTTTTCGGGACAGCGAACACCGGGGAGCTGTTTTTT.

About this clonotype: A much larger clone differs from this one at a single base, so this may be a read error. The J gene is TRBJ2-3, the V gene TRBV12-3 or TRBV12-4, with D perhaps TRBD1 (5 bases). This CDR3 comprises 12 residues. Trimming pared 6 bases from V and 4 bases from J, leaving 8 bases between. The CDR3 DNA follows: TGTGCCAGCAGAGCAGGGTCAGATACGCAGTATTTT. It codes for CASRAGSDTQYF.

The chain couples TRBV19 to TRBJ1-1; D remains unclear. The CDR3 contains 14 residues. Germline CDR1 and CDR2: LNHDA and SQIVND (reference sequence). V shed 5 bases and J shed 1 base, with 11 bases lying between them. Written as DNA, the CDR3 is TGTGCCAGTAGTTCTCAGCCCACGAACACTGAAGCTTTCTTT. Translating gives CASSSQPTNTEAFF.

This clonotype was seen more than once but under ten times. The chain has TRBV28 and TRBJ2-5, with D uncertain. Trimming removed 6 bases from V and 5 bases from J, with 7 bases in between. The CDR3 covers 11 residues. Germline V CDR1 and CDR2: MDHEN, SYDVKM. In DNA form, the CDR3 reads TGTGCCAGCAGAGACCTGGAGACCCAGTACTTC. It yields the protein CASRDLETQYF.

This clonotype was counted only a few times. The V and J genes are TRBV7-3 and TRBJ2-1; 10 bases are a match to TRBD1. V was pared by 5 bases and J by 4 bases, with 8 bases of the junction left unmatched. The CDR3 is made up of 16 amino acids. Per germline, CDR1 SGHTA and CDR2 FQGTGA. The CDR3 protein is CASSPRTGGSYNEQFF. The CDR3 DNA sequence: TGTGCCAGCAGCCCCCGGACAGGGGGATCATACAATGAGCAGTTCTTC.

This clonotype came up a few times. The chain uses TRBV6-1 and TRBJ2-1; TRBD2 might be the D (6 bases). This CDR3 region has 15 residues. Trimming removed 6 bases at V and 8 bases at J, with 20 bases between. CDR1 MNHNS and CDR2 SASEGT come from the germline V gene. CDR3 sequence reads: CASRTRLTPGDEQFF. CDR3 in DNA: TGTGCCAGCAGGACTAGACTGACTCCGGGGGATGAGCAGTTCTTC.

The chain couples TRBV4-3 to TRBJ1-2, with no clear D. The V end lost 0 bases, the J end lost 6 bases, and 14 bases lay between the germline ends. The CDR3 contains 15 residues. CDR1 and CDR2 (germline): LGHNA, YSLEER. This chain's CDR3 is CASSQDKSWGNGYTF. In nucleotides, the CDR3 is TGCGCCAGCAGCCAAGATAAGTCTTGGGGAAATGGCTACACCTTC.

The CDR3 reads CASSQGWTRVYNEQFF. The CDR3 region has the DNA TGTGCCAGCAGCCAAGGGTGGACTAGAGTCTACAATGAGCAGTTCTTC. This chain connects TRBV14 to TRBJ2-1; TRBD2 matches at 7 bases. CDR1 and CDR2 (germline): SGHDN, FVKESK. CDR3 length: 16 residues. V was pared by 1 base and J by 3 bases, with 6 bases of the junction left unmatched.

This chain joins TRBV7-3 and TRBJ2-1, with D perhaps TRBD1 (6 bases). V was shortened by 5 bases and J by 7 bases, with 18 bases between the two germline ends. Germline V gives CDR1 SGHTA, CDR2 FQGTGA. CDR3 length equals 15 residues. The CDR3 loop reads CASSTGLGGQNEQFF. CDR3 bases: TGTGCCAGCAGCACCGGGCTAGGGGGTCAAAATGAGCAGTTCTTC.

The chain recombines TRBV12-3 or TRBV12-4 with TRBJ1-1; 11 nucleotides match TRBD1. The trim removed 6 bases at V and 13 bases at J, leaving 7 bases unmatched. This CDR3 comprises 12 residues. CDR3 nucleotide sequence: TGTGCCAGCAGCCGAGGGACAGGGGGTGTTTTCTTT. Protein product: CASSRGTGGVFF.

The table lists this clonotype with a few counts. This chain links TRBV29-1 with TRBJ2-7, with 12 bases matching TRBD2. The CDR3 covers 16 residues. Germline V lookup: CDR1 SQVTM, CDR2 ANQGSEA. The V and J ends lost 0 bases and 7 bases, in that order; junction bases with no gene match: 10. Written as DNA, the CDR3 is TGCAGCGTTGAAGATAGACTCGGACTAGCGGGAAGTGAGCAGTACTTC. Protein sequence: CSVEDRLGLAGSEQYF.

The chain combines TRBV27 with TRBJ2-7; TRBD1 is a possible D gene (5 bases). This CDR3 has 13 residues. Trimming removed 4 bases from V and 1 base from J, with 8 bases in between. CDR1 and CDR2 (germline): MNHEY, SMNVEV (reference sequence). CDR3 nucleotide sequence: TGTGCCAGCAGTTACCGACAGTCCTACGAGCAGTACGTC. Translating gives CASSYRQSYEQYV.

This clonotype was seen a few times. This chain connects TRBV4-3 to TRBJ2-3; no definite D call. Germline V lookup: CDR1 LGHNA, CDR2 YSLEER. The ends were cut back, 4 bases at V and 4 bases at J, with 12 bases in the middle. This CDR3 has 14 residues. The DNA for the CDR3 is TGCGCCAGCAGCCCCCGCGCGAGGTCAGATACGCAGTATTTT. Translated, it gives CASSPRARSDTQYF.

This clonotype showed up just a few times. This chain links TRBV29-1 with TRBJ2-2; 8 positions match TRBD1. The CDR3 is 14 amino acids. The V gene end was trimmed by 7 bases and the J gene end by 7 bases; junction bases not matched to a gene: 11. Germline loops: CDR1 SQVTM, CDR2 ANQGSEA. The CDR3 loop reads CSAAGQGIGGELFF. The CDR3, as DNA: TGCAGCGCCGCCGGACAGGGCATAGGCGGGGAGCTGTTTTTT.